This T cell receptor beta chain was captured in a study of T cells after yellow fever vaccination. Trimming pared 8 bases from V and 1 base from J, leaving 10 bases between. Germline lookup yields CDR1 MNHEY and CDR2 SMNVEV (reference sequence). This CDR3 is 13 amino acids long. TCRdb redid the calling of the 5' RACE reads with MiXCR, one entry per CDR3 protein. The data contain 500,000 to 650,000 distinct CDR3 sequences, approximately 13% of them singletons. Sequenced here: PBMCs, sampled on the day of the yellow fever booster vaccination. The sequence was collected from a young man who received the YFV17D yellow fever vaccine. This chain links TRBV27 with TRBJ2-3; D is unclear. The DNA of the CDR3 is TGTGCCAGCCTTCTCGTGGGCACAGATACGCAGTATTTT. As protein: CASLLVGTDTQYF.